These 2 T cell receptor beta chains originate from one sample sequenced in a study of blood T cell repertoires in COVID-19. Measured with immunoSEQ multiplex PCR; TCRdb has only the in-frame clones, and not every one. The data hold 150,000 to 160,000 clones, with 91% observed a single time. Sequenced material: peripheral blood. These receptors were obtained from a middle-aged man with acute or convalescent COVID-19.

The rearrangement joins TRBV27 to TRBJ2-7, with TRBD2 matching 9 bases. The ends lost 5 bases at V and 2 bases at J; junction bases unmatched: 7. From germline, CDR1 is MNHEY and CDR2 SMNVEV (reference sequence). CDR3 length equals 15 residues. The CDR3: CASSKTSGGAYEQYF. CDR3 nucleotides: TGTGCCAGCAGTAAGACTAGCGGAGGGGCCTACGAGCAGTACTTC.

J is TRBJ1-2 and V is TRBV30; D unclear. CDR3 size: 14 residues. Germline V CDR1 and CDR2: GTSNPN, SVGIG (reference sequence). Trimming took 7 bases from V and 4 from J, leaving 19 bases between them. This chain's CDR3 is CASNPRFSVYGYTF. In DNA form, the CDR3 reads TGTGCCTCAAACCCCAGGTTTTCTGTCTATGGCTACACCTTC.